Sequencing of this T cell receptor beta chain was carried out in a study of blood T cells in healthy people across ages (dated by TCRdb to 2013 to 2016). With regard to the full study: In model experiments, roughly one uniquely barcoded TCR beta cDNA molecule per two T cells was captured by template switching. Using deep sequencing normalized with unique cDNA molecular identifiers, the study measured how TCR beta repertoire diversity changes with age. The donors were divided into four age groups: young (average around 16 years), middle-aged (about 39), aged (about 62) and long-lived (roughly 82). Donors of different ages were randomly distributed across sequencing lanes to avoid experimental bias. For two donors (one aged 18 to 29 and one aged 80 or older), the study analyzed two additional independent replicas of 1 million unique cDNA reads from the same blood draw.

The roughly 39 donors, aged 6 to 90 years, were systemically healthy Caucasian individuals from Russia. Around 10 milliliters of peripheral blood were collected from each donor into EDTA-treated Vacutainer tubes. Ficoll-Paque density-gradient centrifugation was used to isolate PBMCs, with at least 6 million per sample. Trizol reagent was used to extract total RNA from the PBMCs, yielding at least 5.5 micrograms per sample. Naive CD45RAhigh/CD27high T cell percentages were measured by flow cytometry on a PBMC aliquot from every donor. The junction carries 30 bases between V and J, which are trimmed by 6 bases and 4 bases respectively. CDR1 and CDR2, looked up from the germline V gene, are SGHAT and FQNNGV. The CDR3 covers 19 residues, taking in both the cysteine and the phenylalanine. Solely the CDR3 DNA is kept, with 57 bases framed from the first base. Study-wide conclusions, independent of this receptor: Observed TCR beta diversity per million T cells fell roughly linearly with age, and a significant reduction was already apparent by age roughly 40. Observed TCR beta diversity correlated strongly with the percentage of naive T cells measured by flow cytometry. Estimates of total diversity from one million sequenced T cells were regarded as lower bounds and underestimates. Because profiling used bulk unsorted PBMCs, naive and antigen-experienced compartments could not be compared conclusively. Because the CMV infection status of the donors was unknown, age-related changes in expanded clonotypes may potentially have been confounded. Compared with the aged group, more naive CD4+ T cells, fewer expanded clones and increased TCR diversity were shown by the long-lived group, suggesting age selection.

The sample holds a few counts of this clonotype. Its antigen is not yet known. No base quality information exists; no much larger clone differs at one position. Libraries were constructed by 5' RACE. The instrument given in TCRdb is Illumina HiSeq 2500. A second PCR of about 7 to 12 cycles was run with a J-beta primer mix and a sample-barcoded 5' primer. Each TCR beta cDNA molecule received a unique molecular identifier from a template-switch 5' adaptor carrying 12 random nucleotides. Each sample yielded at least 2.5 million CDR3-containing paired-end reads. First-strand cDNA was synthesized from all RNA with the Mint cDNA synthesis kit, primed by a TRBC-specific oligonucleotide. Following uracil-DNA glycosylase treatment, a first 18-cycle PCR with universal primers M1SS and BC2_uni_R was performed on all cDNA. Under the source paper's analysis protocol: Normalization of each sample was performed by random selection of 1 million high-quality reads, each carrying a distinct molecular identifier. Reads sharing molecular identifiers were discarded rather than binned into consensus sequences. CDR3 identification, clonotype clustering and error correction used MiTCR with a Q25 quality threshold and the strictest error-elimination algorithm. Lower-bound total TCR beta diversity was estimated with a nonparametric unseen species model using Euler transformation. Using fastp trimming at Q25 and MiXCR clonotype assembly, TCRdb reanalyzed the public sequencing data and kept in-frame beta chains. Entries that share a CDR3 protein sequence are merged under the most common genes and DNA. The V and J calls follow TCRdb's processing rather than the paper's. This sample comprises approximately 1,100,000 distinct CDR3 sequences, 40% to 50% of them detected only once. The top ten hold approximately 17% of the sample.

This sequence was found in an older woman in good health. The sequenced sample consisted of blood. Recombination linked TRBV11-2 to TRBJ2-5; no D gene is confidently identified. The CDR3 amino acid sequence is: CASSSGDPARASPTETQYF. The nucleotides are TGTGCCAGCAGTTCTGGCGATCCAGCAAGGGCCAGCCCCACAGAGACCCAGTACTTC.